This TCR beta chain is from a study of regulatory T cells in long-lasting Graves disease. Overall study findings and caveats: Only peripheral blood was studied, not thyroid tissue.

Time point noted: newly diagnosed GD, antithyroid drugs for less than 3 months. PBMC-extracted RNA yielded the TCR library. CDR3 length: 13 residues. The germline gives CDR1 SEHNR, CDR2 FQNEAQ (reference sequence). V shed 6 bases and J 8 bases; nucleotides not matched to a gene: 4. This clonotype showed up many times. Its antigen is unidentified. Arm-PCR of CDR3 regions and iRepertoire HTBI primers were the basis on which TCR beta libraries were built. TCRdb itself ran the multiplex PCR reads through MiXCR, one entry per CDR3 protein. The table records under 250,000 distinct CDR3 sequences, approximately 18% of them present only once. These data also formed part of another study, on T cells in Graves' hyperthyroidism and ophthalmopathy. That investigation notes: Each patient was aged 18 to 65 and had newly diagnosed hyperthyroidism of under 2 months' duration. A first-round RT-PCR of the TCR CDR3 used the HTBI primer set. Blood shared most expanded thyroid clonotypes above 0.001.

The V gene is TRBV7-9, the J gene TRBJ1-6, with 7 positions matching TRBD1. The source material was peripheral blood mononuclear cells (PBMCs), sampled at new diagnosis, from a patient treated with antithyroid drugs. The sequence derives from a woman aged 25 to 39 with Graves disease. The CDR3 here is CASSLQGHSPLHF. DNA of the CDR3: TGTGCCAGCAGTCTACAGGGGCATTCACCCCTCCACTTT. The entire variable domain, with the rest obtained from reference TRBV7-9 and TRBJ1-6, is as follows: DTGVSQNPRHKITKRGQNVTFRCDPISEHNRLYWYRQTLGQGPEFLTYFQNEAQLEKSRLLSDRFSAERPKGSFSTLEIQRTEQGDSAMYLCASSLQGHSPLHFGNGTRLTVT.